The 10 T cell receptor beta chains presented below share a single source sample, sequenced in a study of regulatory T cells in long-lasting Graves disease. Time point reported: newly diagnosed GD, antithyroid drugs for less than 3 months. PBMCs were the source of the RNA used for TCR sequencing. iRepertoire HTBI primers and Arm-PCR of CDR3 regions built TCR beta libraries. One entry per CDR3 protein, called by TCRdb with MiXCR from the multiplex PCR reads. The table lists 500,000 to 700,000 distinct CDR3 sequences, less than 20% of them singletons. The data also belong to a second study, concerning T cells in Graves' hyperthyroidism and ophthalmopathy.

The sample in question was peripheral blood mononuclear cells (PBMCs), obtained at new diagnosis, from a patient treated with antithyroid drugs. These receptors all come from a woman aged 25 to 39 with Graves disease.

The chain couples TRBV12-3 or TRBV12-4 to TRBJ1-5; the D gene is possibly TRBD1 (6 bases). The CDR3 contains 14 residues. Trimming took off 5 bases at V and 2 bases at J, with 10 bases between the two ends. CDR3 residues: CASSPTGRNQPQHF. CDR3 DNA: TGTGCCAGCAGTCCGACAGGCCGCAATCAGCCCCAGCATTTT.

The chain uses TRBV5-1 and TRBJ2-6; TRBD2 matches at 9 bases. Germline-derived CDR1 and CDR2 are SGHRS and YFSETQ. This CDR3 has 17 amino acids. The V segment lost 4 bases and the J segment 2 bases; nucleotides outside the gene matches: 7. The CDR3: CASSSTGLAAGANVLTF. DNA of the CDR3: TGCGCCAGCAGCAGTACGGGACTAGCTGCTGGGGCCAACGTCCTGACTTTC.

This clonotype showed up many times. The rearrangement uses TRBV20-1 and TRBJ1-5; no definite D call. This CDR3 is built from 13 residues. V lost 1 base and J 6 bases, leaving 10 bases between the germline ends. Germline V CDR1 and CDR2: DFQATT, SNEGSKA (reference sequence). Here the CDR3 DNA reads TGCAGTGCTAGAGGGGTTTTGGGTCAGCCCCAGCATTTT. Translated: CSARGVLGQPQHF.

Ten or more counts support this clonotype. This rearrangement joins TRBV2 to TRBJ1-5; D unresolved. The CDR3 sequence is 12 residues long. Trimming took off 6 bases at V and 10 bases at J, with 13 bases between the two ends. CDR1 SNHLY and CDR2 FYNNEI come from the germline V gene. The CDR3 DNA sequence: TGTGCCAGCAGAGACGGGGTCAATCCCCAGCATTTT. Protein: CASRDGVNPQHF.

As DNA, the CDR3 is TGTGCCAGTAGTAACGGTCTTCATCAGCCCCAGCATTTT. Translated, it gives CASSNGLHQPQHF. The chain couples TRBV19 to TRBJ1-5, with D unclear. The CDR3 spans 13 residues. Trimming left V 4 bases short and J 5 bases short, with 9 bases between. Germline V lookup: CDR1 LNHDA, CDR2 SQIVND (reference sequence). Supplemented by reference TRBV19 and TRBJ1-5, the full variable domain reads DGGITQSPKYLFRKEGQNVTLSCEQNLNHDAMYWYRQDPGQGLRLIYYSQIVNDFQKGDIAEGYSVSREKKESFPLTVTSAQKNPTAFYLCASSNGLHQPQHFGDGTRLSIL.

This sequence joins TRBV6-1 and TRBJ2-6; D uncertain. Per the germline V gene, CDR1 is MNHNS and CDR2 is SASEGT. V was pared by 8 bases and J by 2 bases, with 13 bases between. The CDR3 extends over 15 amino acids. In DNA form, the CDR3 reads TGTGCCAGCGGAGTTCAGGTCGCTGGGGCCAACGTCCTGACTTTC. Its translation: CASGVQVAGANVLTF.

The chain joins TRBV3-1 to TRBJ1-4, with D tentatively TRBD1 (6 bases). CDR3 length: 15 amino acids. Trimming took 1 base from V and 7 from J, leaving 13 bases between them. Germline values: CDR1 LGHDT, CDR2 YNNKEL (reference sequence). The CDR3 loop is CASSQAAGGGEKLFF. The CDR3 DNA sequence: TGTGCCAGCAGCCAAGCGGCCGGGGGCGGTGAAAAACTGTTTTTT. Variable domain in full (rest from reference TRBV3-1 and TRBJ1-4): DTAVSQTPKYLVTQMGNDKSIKCEQNLGHDTMYWYKQDSKKFLKIMFSYNNKELIINETVPNRFSPKSPDKAHLNLHINSLELGDSAVYFCASSQAAGGGEKLFFGSGTQLSVL.

This clonotype turned up a few times. The chain joins TRBV3-1 to TRBJ2-1; TRBD2 agrees at 9 bases. The CDR3 covers 15 residues. The germline V gene encodes CDR1 LGHDT and CDR2 YNNKEL (reference sequence). V was clipped by 2 bases and J by 3 bases; unmatched bases: 2. DNA for the CDR3: TGTGCCAGCAGCCAAAGGACTAGCGTCTACAATGAGCAGTTCTTC. Protein product: CASSQRTSVYNEQFF.

This clonotype was counted a few times. V is TRBV20-1 and J is TRBJ2-3; no clear D gene. The CDR3 has 12 residues. CDR1 and CDR2 from the germline V gene are DFQATT and SNEGSKA (reference sequence). V lost 6 bases, J lost 6 bases, and 13 bases lay in between. The CDR3: CSAGPQFDTQYF. The CDR3 DNA sequence: TGCAGTGCAGGGCCCCAGTTTGATACGCAGTATTTT.

For this clonotype: This may be a read error: a much more frequent sequence differs by one nucleotide. The chain joins TRBV5-1 to TRBJ1-4; D is undetermined. The V end was cut by 4 bases, the J end by 2 bases, with 15 bases between. This CDR3 comprises 16 residues. Germline CDR1 is SGHRS and CDR2 is YFSETQ. CDR3 sequence: CASSPFRRETNEKLFF. The CDR3 DNA follows: TGCGCCAGCAGCCCCTTTCGGCGGGAGACTAATGAAAAACTGTTTTTT.